Sequencing of this TCR beta chain was carried out in a study of blood T cell repertoires in COVID-19. Clones were read by immunoSEQ multiplex PCR, and TCRdb kept only the in-frame ones, dropping some. Counted here are around 170,000 clones, about 80% occurring once; the ten biggest clones make up approximately 12%. This CDR3 contains 15 residues. The germline V and J ends were trimmed by 5 bases and 4 bases, with 17 bases remaining between them. In germline, CDR1 is SGHTA, CDR2 FQGNSA. The sequence was collected from a man aged 50-60 years who had recovered from COVID-19. The material sequenced was PBMCs or T cells enriched from blood (not recorded which). The rearrangement joins TRBV7-2 to TRBJ1-2, with a weak D call TRBD1 (5 bases). CDR3 loop: CASSKPTGVTYGYTF. The CDR3 DNA is TGTGCCAGCAGCAAGCCTACAGGAGTTACCTATGGCTACACCTTC.